The source of this T cell receptor (beta chain) is a study of blood T cell repertoires in COVID-19. Across the whole study: In each case, the material was cDNA or gDNA derived from T cells, B-cell-depleted T cells, or PBMCs.

The germline V and J ends were trimmed by 3 bases and 2 bases, with 7 bases remaining between them. The CDR3 extends over 14 amino acids. CDR1 is KGHSH, CDR2 LQKENI, per germline. TCRdb's table, derived via immunoSEQ multiplex PCR, lists solely in-frame clones and lacks some. The repertoire holds approximately 280,000 clones, with 75% to 90% as singletons. A note on this clone: Other nucleotide sequences in the sample specify the same CDR3.

The TCR comes from a man aged 40-50 years with acute or convalescent COVID-19. The sample taken for sequencing was peripheral blood. This chain links TRBV18 with TRBJ1-4, with a weak D call TRBD1 (5 bases). The CDR3 is CASSPGGTNEKLFF. CDR3 coding DNA: TGTGCCAGCTCACCGGGGGGGACTAATGAAAAACTGTTTTTT.